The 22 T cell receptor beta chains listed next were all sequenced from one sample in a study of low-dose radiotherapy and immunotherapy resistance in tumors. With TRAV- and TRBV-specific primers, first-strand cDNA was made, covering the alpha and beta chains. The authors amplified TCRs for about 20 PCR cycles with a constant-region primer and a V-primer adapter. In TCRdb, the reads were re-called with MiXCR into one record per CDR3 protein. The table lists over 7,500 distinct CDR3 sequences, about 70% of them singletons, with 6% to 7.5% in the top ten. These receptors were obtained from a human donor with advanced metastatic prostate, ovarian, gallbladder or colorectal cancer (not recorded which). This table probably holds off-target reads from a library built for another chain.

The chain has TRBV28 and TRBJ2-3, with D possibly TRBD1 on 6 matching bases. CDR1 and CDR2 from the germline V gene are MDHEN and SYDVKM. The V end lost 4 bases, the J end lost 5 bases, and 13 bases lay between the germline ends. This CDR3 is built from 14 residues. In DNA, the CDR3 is TGTGCCAGCAGTTCCCCCCGGGACAAAGATACGCAGTATTTT. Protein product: CASSSPRDKDTQYF.

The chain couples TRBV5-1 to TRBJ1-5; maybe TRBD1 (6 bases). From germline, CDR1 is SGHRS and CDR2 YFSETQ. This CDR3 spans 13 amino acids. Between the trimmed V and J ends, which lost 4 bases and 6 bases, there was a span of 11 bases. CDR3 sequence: CASSIEGGQPQHF. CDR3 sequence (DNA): TGCGCCAGCAGCATAGAGGGGGGTCAGCCCCAGCATTTT.

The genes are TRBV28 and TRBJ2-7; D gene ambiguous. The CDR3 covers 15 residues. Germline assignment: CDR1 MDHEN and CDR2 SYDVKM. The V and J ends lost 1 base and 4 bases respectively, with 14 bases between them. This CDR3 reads CASSLLGLRTYEQYF. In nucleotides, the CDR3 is TGTGCCAGCAGTTTATTAGGGCTTCGCACTTACGAGCAGTACTTC.

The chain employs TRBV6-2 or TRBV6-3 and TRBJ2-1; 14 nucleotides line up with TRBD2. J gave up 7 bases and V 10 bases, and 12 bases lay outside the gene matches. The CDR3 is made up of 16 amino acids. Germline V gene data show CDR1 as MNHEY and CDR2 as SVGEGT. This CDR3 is CANLKLGLAGGNEQFF. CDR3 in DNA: TGTGCCAACCTAAAATTAGGACTAGCGGGGGGAAATGAGCAGTTCTTC.

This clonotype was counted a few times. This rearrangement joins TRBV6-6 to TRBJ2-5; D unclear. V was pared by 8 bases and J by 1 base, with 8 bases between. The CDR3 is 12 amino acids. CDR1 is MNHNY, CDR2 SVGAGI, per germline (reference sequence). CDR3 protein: CASALLQETQYF. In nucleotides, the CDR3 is TGTGCCAGCGCTTTGCTCCAAGAGACCCAGTACTTC.

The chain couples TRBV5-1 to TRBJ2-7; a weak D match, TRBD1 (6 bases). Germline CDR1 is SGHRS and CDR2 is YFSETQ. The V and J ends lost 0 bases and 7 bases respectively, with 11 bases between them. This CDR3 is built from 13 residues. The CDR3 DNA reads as TGCGCCAGCAGCTTGGGACAGGCGCGGGAGCAGTACTTC. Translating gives CASSLGQAREQYF.

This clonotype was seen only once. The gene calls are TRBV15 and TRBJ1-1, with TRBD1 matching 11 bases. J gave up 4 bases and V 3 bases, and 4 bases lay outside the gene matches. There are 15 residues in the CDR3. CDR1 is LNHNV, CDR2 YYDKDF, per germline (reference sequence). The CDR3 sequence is CATSRRTGGITEAFF. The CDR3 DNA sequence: TGTGCCACCAGCAGGCGGACAGGGGGCATCACTGAAGCTTTCTTT.

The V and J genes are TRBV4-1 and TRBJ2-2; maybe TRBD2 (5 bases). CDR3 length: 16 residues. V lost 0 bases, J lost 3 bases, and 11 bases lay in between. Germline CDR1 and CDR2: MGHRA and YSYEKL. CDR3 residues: CASSQEPGFDTGELFF. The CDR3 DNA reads TGCGCCAGCAGCCAAGAGCCGGGATTCGACACCGGGGAGCTGTTTTTT.

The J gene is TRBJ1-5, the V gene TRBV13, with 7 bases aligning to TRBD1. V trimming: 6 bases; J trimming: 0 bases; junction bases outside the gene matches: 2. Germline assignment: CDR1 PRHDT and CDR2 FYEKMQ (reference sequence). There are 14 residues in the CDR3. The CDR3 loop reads CASRRDSSNQPQHF. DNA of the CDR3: TGTGCCAGCAGACGGGACAGTAGCAATCAGCCCCAGCATTTT.

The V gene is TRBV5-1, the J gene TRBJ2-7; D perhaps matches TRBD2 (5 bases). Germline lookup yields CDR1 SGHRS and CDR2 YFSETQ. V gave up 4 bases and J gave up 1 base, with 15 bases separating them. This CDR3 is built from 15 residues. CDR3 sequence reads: CASSRNQPGSYEQYF. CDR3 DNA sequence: TGCGCCAGCAGCAGGAATCAACCGGGATCCTACGAGCAGTACTTC.

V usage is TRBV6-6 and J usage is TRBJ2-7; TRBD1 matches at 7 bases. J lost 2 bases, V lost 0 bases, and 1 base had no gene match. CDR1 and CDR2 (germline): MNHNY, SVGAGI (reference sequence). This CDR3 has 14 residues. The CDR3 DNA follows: TGTGCCAGCAGTTACTCAGGGGGCACCTACGAGCAGTACTTC. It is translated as CASSYSGGTYEQYF.

CDR3 DNA: TGTGCCATCAGTGAAAACAGGGGGATCAATGAGCAGTTCTTC. Protein: CAISENRGINEQFF. The chain employs TRBV10-3 and TRBJ2-1; 8 bases are a match to TRBD1. This CDR3 spans 14 amino acids. The trim removed 3 bases at V and 6 bases at J, leaving 4 bases unmatched. The germline CDR1 and CDR2 sequences are ENHRY and SYGVKD.

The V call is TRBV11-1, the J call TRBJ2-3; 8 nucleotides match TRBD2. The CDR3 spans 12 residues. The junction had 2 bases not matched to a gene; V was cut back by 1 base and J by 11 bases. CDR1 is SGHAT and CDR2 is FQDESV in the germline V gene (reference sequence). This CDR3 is CASSLGAGGQYF. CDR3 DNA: TGTGCCAGCAGCTTAGGGGCGGGGGGGCAGTATTTT.

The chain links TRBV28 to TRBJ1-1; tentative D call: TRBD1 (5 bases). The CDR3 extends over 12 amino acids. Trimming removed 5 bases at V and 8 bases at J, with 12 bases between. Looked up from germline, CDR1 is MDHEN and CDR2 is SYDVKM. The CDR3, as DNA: TGTGCCAGCAGTGTCGAGGGGCCGGAAGCTTTCTTT. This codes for CASSVEGPEAFF.

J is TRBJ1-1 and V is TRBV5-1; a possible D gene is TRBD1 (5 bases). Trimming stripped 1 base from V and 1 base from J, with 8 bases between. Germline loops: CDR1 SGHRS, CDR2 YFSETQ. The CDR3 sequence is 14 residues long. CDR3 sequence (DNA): TGCGCCAGCAGCTTGCAGGGATCGAACACTGAAGCTTTCTTT. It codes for CASSLQGSNTEAFF.

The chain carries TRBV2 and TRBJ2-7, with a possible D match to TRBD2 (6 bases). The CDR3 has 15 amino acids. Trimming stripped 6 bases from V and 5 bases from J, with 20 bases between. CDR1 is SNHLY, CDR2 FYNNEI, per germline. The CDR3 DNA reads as TGTGCCAGCAGCGTCCGGAGGGGCCGGCCCGACGAGCAGTACTTC. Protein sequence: CASSVRRGRPDEQYF.

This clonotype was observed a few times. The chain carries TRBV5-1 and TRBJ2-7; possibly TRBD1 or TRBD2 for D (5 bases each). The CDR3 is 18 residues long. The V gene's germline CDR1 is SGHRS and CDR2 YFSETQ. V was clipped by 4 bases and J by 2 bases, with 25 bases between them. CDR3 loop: CASSPKLGTSTATYEQYF. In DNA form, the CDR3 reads TGCGCCAGCAGCCCGAAATTGGGGACCTCCACCGCTACCTACGAGCAGTACTTC.

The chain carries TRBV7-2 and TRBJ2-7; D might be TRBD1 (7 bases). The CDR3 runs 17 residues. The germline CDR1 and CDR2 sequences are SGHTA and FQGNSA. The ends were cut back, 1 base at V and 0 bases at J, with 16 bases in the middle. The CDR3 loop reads CASSLGSPQGGSYEQYF. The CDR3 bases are TGTGCCAGCAGCTTAGGTTCCCCGCAGGGGGGCTCCTACGAGCAGTACTTC.

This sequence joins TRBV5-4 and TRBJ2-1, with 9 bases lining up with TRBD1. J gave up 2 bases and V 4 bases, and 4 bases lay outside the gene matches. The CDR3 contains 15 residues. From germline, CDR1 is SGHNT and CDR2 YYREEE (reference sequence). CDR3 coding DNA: TGTGCCAGCAGCCAGGACAGGGGAACCTACAATGAGCAGTTCTTC. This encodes CASSQDRGTYNEQFF.

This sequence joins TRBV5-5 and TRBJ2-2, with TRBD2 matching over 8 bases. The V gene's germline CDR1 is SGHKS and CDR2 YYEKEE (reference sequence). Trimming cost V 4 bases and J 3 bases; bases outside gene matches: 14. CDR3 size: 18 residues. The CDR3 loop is CASSPTPGTRTYTGELFF. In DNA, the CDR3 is TGTGCCAGCAGCCCGACACCCGGGACTAGGACTTACACCGGGGAGCTGTTTTTT. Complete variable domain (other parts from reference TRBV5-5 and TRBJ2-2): DAGVTQSPTHLIKTRGQQVTLRCSPISGHKSVSWYQQVLGQGPQFIFQYYEKEERGRGNFPDRFSARQFPNYSSELNVNALLLGDSALYLCASSPTPGTRTYTGELFFGEGSRLTVL.

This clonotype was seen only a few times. The CDR3 DNA reads TGCGCCAGCAGCGAGAACACTGAAGCTTTCTTT. Its protein is CASSENTEAFF. The chain is built from TRBV5-1 and TRBJ1-1; no definite D call. Per germline, CDR1 SGHRS and CDR2 YFSETQ. V lost 4 bases and J lost 1, with 2 bases in between. The CDR3 loop spans 11 amino acids.

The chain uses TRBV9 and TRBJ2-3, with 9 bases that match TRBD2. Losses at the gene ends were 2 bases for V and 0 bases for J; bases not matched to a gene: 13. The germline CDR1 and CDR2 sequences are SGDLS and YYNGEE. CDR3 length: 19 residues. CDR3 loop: CASSVGLAGKRISTDTQYF. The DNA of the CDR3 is TGTGCCAGCAGCGTGGGTCTAGCGGGAAAGCGAATCAGCACAGATACGCAGTATTTT.